The present T cell receptor beta chain was sequenced within a study of shared clonotypes between healthy human individuals. Study-level findings and limits: Clonotype sharing among the donors was expected to vary with sequencing depth. Only a few donors were included, so the genetic and exposure-history diversity represented was limited.

The V segment lost 5 bases and the J segment 5 bases; nucleotides outside the gene matches: 1. CDR3 length equals 11 residues. Per germline, CDR1 GTSNPN and CDR2 SVGIG (reference sequence). Replicate PCRs for unsorted PBMC used about 0.3 ug DNA (approximately 31,000 T cell genomes). Profiling relied on immunoSEQ multiplex PCR, and the TCRdb table lists in-frame clones only, not all of them. This table has about 490,000 clones, 60% to 80% appearing once. For this clone: Its matching antigen is unknown.

The healthy adult donors were HIV-negative and reported no recent acute infections or vaccinations. The sequencing input was PBMCs. The chain combines TRBV30 with TRBJ1-2; 8 positions agree with TRBD1. This receptor was obtained from a woman aged 40 to 50 in good health. Some clones in this sample may be carry-over from other donors' samples. The CDR3 nucleotides are TGTGCCTGGGGGACAGGATATGGCTACACCTTC. Translated, it gives CAWGTGYGYTF.